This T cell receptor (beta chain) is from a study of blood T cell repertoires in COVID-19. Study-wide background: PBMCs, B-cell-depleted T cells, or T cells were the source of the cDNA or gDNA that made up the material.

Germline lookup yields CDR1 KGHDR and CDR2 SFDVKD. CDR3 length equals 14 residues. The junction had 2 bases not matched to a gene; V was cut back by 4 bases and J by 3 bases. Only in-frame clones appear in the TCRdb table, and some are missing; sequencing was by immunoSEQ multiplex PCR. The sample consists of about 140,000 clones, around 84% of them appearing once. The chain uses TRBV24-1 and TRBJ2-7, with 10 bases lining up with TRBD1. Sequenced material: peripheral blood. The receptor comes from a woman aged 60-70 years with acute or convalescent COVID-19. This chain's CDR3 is CATSEGTGDYEQYF. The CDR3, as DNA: TGTGCCACCAGTGAGGGGACAGGGGACTACGAGCAGTACTTC.